This is a list of T cell receptor beta chains from one sample in a study of a mutant IDH1 vaccine in newly diagnosed glioma. Sequencing was performed with immunoSEQ multiplex PCR; in TCRdb, only in-frame clones are kept and a portion is missing. The repertoire holds tens of thousands of clones, with roughly 80% as singletons. For these receptors, no antigen is known. The specimen comprised PBMCs, sampled from a glioma patient whose treatment included an IDH1 peptide vaccine. Receptors originate from a man in his forties or fifties with glioma. CDR3s include the opening cysteine and the closing phenylalanine or tryptophan. The D gene is left open where the match is weak. Clone size, where shown, is once, few, many, or a class for clones that have expanded.

clone_size: .
j_call: TRBJ2-2
v_call: TRBV13
d_call: .
cdr3_nt: TGTGCCAGCAGATTTCTAGCCACCGGGGAGCTGTTTTTT
cdr3_aa: CASRFLATGELFF

clone_size: .
j_call: TRBJ2-6
v_call: TRBV11-2
d_call: .
cdr3_nt: TGTGCCAGCAGCTTAGGAGGTCTGAGAGCCAACGTCCTGACTTTC
cdr3_aa: CASSLGGLRANVLTF

clone_size: few
j_call: TRBJ1-2
v_call: TRBV4-1
d_call: .
cdr3_nt: TGCGCCAGCAGCCAAGGAACCTATGGCTACACCTTC
cdr3_aa: CASSQGTYGYTF

clone_size: .
j_call: TRBJ2-7
v_call: TRBV10-3
d_call: TRBD1
cdr3_nt: TGTGCCATCAGTGGACAGGGTGGATCCTACGAGCAGTACTTC
cdr3_aa: CAISGQGGSYEQYF

clone_size: once
j_call: TRBJ2-1
v_call: TRBV7-2
d_call: .
cdr3_nt: TGTGCCAGCAGCTTAGCTCCGGTTCGGGAGCAGTTCTTC
cdr3_aa: CASSLAPVREQFF

clone_size: .
j_call: TRBJ2-5
v_call: TRBV18
d_call: TRBD1
cdr3_nt: TGTGCCAGCTCGCCACAGGGGTCGGAGACCCAGTACTTC
cdr3_aa: CASSPQGSETQYF

clone_size: .
j_call: TRBJ2-2
v_call: TRBV9
d_call: .
cdr3_nt: TGTGCCAGGATTTTTGGGGAGCTGTTTTTT
cdr3_aa: CARIFGELFF

clone_size: .
j_call: TRBJ1-2
v_call: TRBV11-3
d_call: .
cdr3_nt: TGTGCCAGCAGCTTAGACAGCTTTAACTATGGCTACACCTTC
cdr3_aa: CASSLDSFNYGYTF

clone_size: .
j_call: TRBJ1-2
v_call: TRBV4-2
d_call: TRBD1
cdr3_nt: TGTGCCAGCAGCCAAGAAATAGGCAGGGGGCCCTCTAACTATGGCTACACCTTC
cdr3_aa: CASSQEIGRGPSNYGYTF

clone_size: once
j_call: TRBJ2-1
v_call: TRBV5-4
d_call: TRBD2
cdr3_nt: TGTGCCAGCAGCGGGGATCTAGCGGGAGCGAGGTCCTACAATGAGCAGTTCTTC
cdr3_aa: CASSGDLAGARSYNEQFF

clone_size: .
j_call: TRBJ2-2
v_call: TRBV5-4
d_call: .
cdr3_nt: TGTGCCAGCAGCGCAGGGTTTCGCGCCGGGGAGCTGTTTTTT
cdr3_aa: CASSAGFRAGELFF

clone_size: .
j_call: TRBJ1-4
v_call: TRBV11-3
d_call: .
cdr3_nt: TGTGCCAGCAGCTTAGGGGGCGCGTCCATAACCACACCTAATGAAAAACTGTTTTTT
cdr3_aa: CASSLGGASITTPNEKLFF

clone_size: .
j_call: TRBJ2-2
v_call: TRBV7-9
d_call: .
cdr3_nt: TGTGCCAGCAGCGTCCCGGACAGTGAATTGAGCGCGACCGGGGAGCTGTTTTTT
cdr3_aa: CASSVPDSELSATGELFF

clone_size: .
j_call: TRBJ2-5
v_call: TRBV9
d_call: .
cdr3_nt: TGTGCCAGCAGCGTAGGGGGGCATAATCGGGAGACCCAGTACTTC
cdr3_aa: CASSVGGHNRETQYF

clone_size: few
j_call: TRBJ2-1
v_call: TRBV11-2
d_call: .
cdr3_nt: TGTGCCAGCAGCGATTACAATGAGCAGTTCTTC
cdr3_aa: CASSDYNEQFF

clone_size: .
j_call: TRBJ1-1
v_call: TRBV5-1
d_call: .
cdr3_nt: TGCGCCAGCAGCTTGTGGCAGGGTGGCACTGAAGCTTTCTTT
cdr3_aa: CASSLWQGGTEAFF

clone_size: .
j_call: TRBJ1-1
v_call: TRBV4-2
d_call: TRBD1
cdr3_nt: TGTGCCATCCAGGCATCGGACAGGAATACTGAAGCTTTCTTT
cdr3_aa: CAIQASDRNTEAFF

clone_size: .
j_call: TRBJ1-2
v_call: TRBV19
d_call: .
cdr3_nt: TGTGCCAGTAGTAGCGAGACCGAGAACTATGGCTACACCTTC
cdr3_aa: CASSSETENYGYTF

clone_size: .
j_call: TRBJ1-2
v_call: TRBV14
d_call: .
cdr3_nt: TGTGCCAGCAGCCGGGACTCTTTTATCAGTGGCTACACCTTC
cdr3_aa: CASSRDSFISGYTF

clone_size: .
j_call: TRBJ2-1
v_call: TRBV7-8
d_call: TRBD2
cdr3_nt: TGTGCCAGCAGCTCCGGAGCCGGGACTAGCGGGAGGCGGGGTGGCAATGAGCAGTTCTTC
cdr3_aa: CASSSGAGTSGRRGGNEQFF

clone_size: .
j_call: TRBJ1-5
v_call: TRBV27
d_call: .
cdr3_nt: TGTGCCAGCAGTCTCCGTGAAAGCAATCAGCCCCAGCATTTT
cdr3_aa: CASSLRESNQPQHF

clone_size: .
j_call: TRBJ2-3
v_call: TRBV14
d_call: TRBD1
cdr3_nt: TGTGCCAGCAGCCCGGGACAGGGCACAGATACGCAGTATTTT
cdr3_aa: CASSPGQGTDTQYF

clone_size: .
j_call: TRBJ1-2
v_call: TRBV30
d_call: TRBD1
cdr3_nt: TGTGCCTGGGCCCGGGACAGGGGTAGTGGCTACACCTTC
cdr3_aa: CAWARDRGSGYTF

clone_size: .
j_call: TRBJ1-5
v_call: TRBV27
d_call: .
cdr3_nt: TGTGCCAGCAGTTTACAAGCAGGGTCGGGGCAGCCCCAGCATTTT
cdr3_aa: CASSLQAGSGQPQHF

clone_size: .
j_call: TRBJ2-3
v_call: TRBV2
d_call: TRBD2
cdr3_nt: TGTGCCAGCAGCTTAACTAGCGGGGGACCAGATACGCAGTATTTT
cdr3_aa: CASSLTSGGPDTQYF

clone_size: once
j_call: TRBJ2-5
v_call: TRBV7-8
d_call: TRBD2
cdr3_nt: TGTGCCAGCAGCCCCTCGTCGGGAGGCCCGTACAAAGAGACCCAGTACTTC
cdr3_aa: CASSPSSGGPYKETQYF

clone_size: .
j_call: TRBJ2-7
v_call: TRBV11-3
d_call: TRBD2
cdr3_nt: TGTGCCAGCAGCCCGCGGGGGGCGGGCTACGAGCAGTACTTC
cdr3_aa: CASSPRGAGYEQYF

clone_size: few
j_call: TRBJ1-5
v_call: TRBV10-3
d_call: .
cdr3_nt: TGTGCCATCAGTGAGTCGATAAGGACAGAAGAGCAGCCCCAGCATTTT
cdr3_aa: CAISESIRTEEQPQHF

clone_size: .
j_call: TRBJ1-1
v_call: TRBV5-4
d_call: TRBD1
cdr3_nt: TGTGCCAGCAGCTTGGGCGGACAGGGGCGAGAACCTTTCTTT
cdr3_aa: CASSLGGQGREPFF

clone_size: .
j_call: TRBJ2-7
v_call: TRBV7-7
d_call: .
cdr3_nt: TGTGCCAGCAGCCCGGGCCTTCGGGACGAGCAGTACTTC
cdr3_aa: CASSPGLRDEQYF

clone_size: .
j_call: TRBJ2-3
v_call: TRBV12-5
d_call: TRBD2
cdr3_nt: TGTGCTAGTGGCCTTATGACTAGCGGGGAGGATCGTACGCAGTATTTT
cdr3_aa: CASGLMTSGEDRTQYF

clone_size: .
j_call: TRBJ1-5
v_call: TRBV27
d_call: .
cdr3_nt: TGTGCCAGCAGAGGCGGGAATCAGCCCCAGCATTTT
cdr3_aa: CASRGGNQPQHF

clone_size: .
j_call: TRBJ2-3
v_call: TRBV19
d_call: .
cdr3_nt: TGTGCCACCAGGGGGGACTCGCAGTATTTT
cdr3_aa: CATRGDSQYF

clone_size: .
j_call: TRBJ1-1
v_call: TRBV9
d_call: .
cdr3_nt: TGTGCCAGCAGCGTATCGGGACACCTTAGGGACACTGAAGCTTTCTTT
cdr3_aa: CASSVSGHLRDTEAFF

clone_size: .
j_call: TRBJ2-7
v_call: TRBV4-1
d_call: .
cdr3_nt: TGCGCCAGCAGCCAAGATGTAGCCTACGAGCAGTACTTC
cdr3_aa: CASSQDVAYEQYF

clone_size: .
j_call: TRBJ1-1
v_call: TRBV15
d_call: .
cdr3_nt: TGTGCCACCAGGGGAAAGGGGGAGACTGAAGCTTTCTTT
cdr3_aa: CATRGKGETEAFF

clone_size: .
j_call: TRBJ2-7
v_call: TRBV6-5
d_call: .
cdr3_nt: TGTGCCAGCAGTTACTCGACCGGATACGGCTACGAGCAGTACTTC
cdr3_aa: CASSYSTGYGYEQYF

clone_size: once
j_call: TRBJ1-1
v_call: TRBV6-1
d_call: .
cdr3_nt: TGTGCCAGCAGTGAAATGAACCCCAGGGTGAACACTGAAGCTTTCTTT
cdr3_aa: CASSEMNPRVNTEAFF

clone_size: few
j_call: TRBJ1-1
v_call: TRBV15
d_call: .
cdr3_nt: TGTGCCACCAGCAAAGCTGCCGTGAACACTGAAGCTTTCTTT
cdr3_aa: CATSKAAVNTEAFF

clone_size: few
j_call: TRBJ2-2
v_call: TRBV27
d_call: .
cdr3_nt: TGTGCCAGCCAGTTGATGTCCCTCGAGCTGTTTTTT
cdr3_aa: CASQLMSLELFF